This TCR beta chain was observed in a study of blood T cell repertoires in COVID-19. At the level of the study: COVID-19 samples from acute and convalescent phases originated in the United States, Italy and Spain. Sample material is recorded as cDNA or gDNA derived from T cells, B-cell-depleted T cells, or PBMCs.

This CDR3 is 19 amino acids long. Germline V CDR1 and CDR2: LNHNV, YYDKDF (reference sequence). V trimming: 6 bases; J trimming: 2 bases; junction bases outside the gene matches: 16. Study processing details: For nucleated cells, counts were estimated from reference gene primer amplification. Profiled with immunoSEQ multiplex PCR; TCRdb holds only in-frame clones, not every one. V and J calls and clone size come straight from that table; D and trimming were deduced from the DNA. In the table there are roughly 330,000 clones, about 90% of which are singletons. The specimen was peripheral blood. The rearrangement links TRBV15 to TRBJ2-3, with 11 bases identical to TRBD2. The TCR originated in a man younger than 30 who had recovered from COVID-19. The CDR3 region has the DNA TGTGCCACCAGTACAACTAGCGGGGGCACCATCCCTTACACAGATACGCAGTATTTT. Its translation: CATSTTSGGTIPYTDTQYF.